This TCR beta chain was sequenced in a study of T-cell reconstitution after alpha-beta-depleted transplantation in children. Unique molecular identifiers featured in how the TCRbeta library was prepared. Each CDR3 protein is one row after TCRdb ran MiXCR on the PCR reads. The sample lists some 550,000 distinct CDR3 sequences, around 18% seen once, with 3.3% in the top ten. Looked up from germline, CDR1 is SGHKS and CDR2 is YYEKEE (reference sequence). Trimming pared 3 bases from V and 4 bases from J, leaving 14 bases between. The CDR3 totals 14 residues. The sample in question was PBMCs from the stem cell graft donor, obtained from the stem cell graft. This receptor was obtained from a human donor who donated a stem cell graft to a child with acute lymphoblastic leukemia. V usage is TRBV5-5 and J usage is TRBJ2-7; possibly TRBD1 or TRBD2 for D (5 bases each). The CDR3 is CASSWDPVSYEQYF. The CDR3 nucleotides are TGTGCCAGCAGCTGGGACCCCGTGAGTTACGAGCAGTACTTC. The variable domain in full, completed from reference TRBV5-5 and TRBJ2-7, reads DAGVTQSPTHLIKTRGQQVTLRCSPISGHKSVSWYQQVLGQGPQFIFQYYEKEERGRGNFPDRFSARQFPNYSSELNVNALLLGDSALYLCASSWDPVSYEQYFGPGTRLTVT.